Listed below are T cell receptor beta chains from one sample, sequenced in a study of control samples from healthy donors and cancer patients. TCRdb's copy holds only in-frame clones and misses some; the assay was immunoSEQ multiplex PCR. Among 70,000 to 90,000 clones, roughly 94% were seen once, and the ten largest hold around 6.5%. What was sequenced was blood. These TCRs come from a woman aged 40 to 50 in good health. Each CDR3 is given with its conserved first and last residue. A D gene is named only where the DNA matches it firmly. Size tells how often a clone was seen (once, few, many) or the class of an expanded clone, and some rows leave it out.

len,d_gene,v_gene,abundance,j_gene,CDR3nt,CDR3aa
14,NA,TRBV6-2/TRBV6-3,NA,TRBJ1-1,TGTGCCAGCAGTTTTGGCGGGCATGGTACTGAAGCTTTCTTT,CASSFGGHGTEAFF
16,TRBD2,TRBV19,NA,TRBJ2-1,TGTGCCAGTAGTGCCCCATCAGCGGGGGGGCACAATGAGCAGTTCTTC,CASSAPSAGGHNEQFF
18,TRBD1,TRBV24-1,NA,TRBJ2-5,TGTGCCACCAGTGATTTTAGAGAGGACGAGGGGGCAGGAGAGACCCAGTACTTC,CATSDFREDEGAGETQYF
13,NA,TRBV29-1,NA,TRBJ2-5,TGCAGCGTTGAAGATGTGGGGTCGGAGACCCAGTACTTC,CSVEDVGSETQYF
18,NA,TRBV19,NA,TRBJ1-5,TGTGCCAGTAGTAAAGGGCAAACTCGGGGGGTAAGGGATCAGCCCCAGCATTTT,CASSKGQTRGVRDQPQHF
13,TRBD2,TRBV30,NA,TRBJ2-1,TGTGCCTGCTCTAGCGGGGATTACAATGAGCAGTTCTTC,CACSSGDYNEQFF
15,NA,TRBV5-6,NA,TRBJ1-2,TGTGCCAGCAGCTTGGACCGGAACCTGATAAATGGCTACACCTTC,CASSLDRNLINGYTF
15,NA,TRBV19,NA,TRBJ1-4,TGTGCCAGTAGTATAGGTGGCAGTGGGAATGAAAAACTGTTTTTT,CASSIGGSGNEKLFF
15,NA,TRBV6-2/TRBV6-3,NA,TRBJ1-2,TGTGCCAGCAGTTACTCGAGGGGCGTGGGCTATGGCTACACCTTC,CASSYSRGVGYGYTF
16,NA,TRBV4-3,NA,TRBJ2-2,TGCGCCAGCAGCCTAGGACATGGGGGAACCACCGGGGAGCTGTTTTTT,CASSLGHGGTTGELFF
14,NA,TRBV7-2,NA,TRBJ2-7,TGTGCCAGCAGCTTAAACGGGATTGGGGACGAGCAGTACTTC,CASSLNGIGDEQYF
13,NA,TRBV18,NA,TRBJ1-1,TGTGCCAGCTCGAAAAACAGGGACCCTGAAGCTTTCTTT,CASSKNRDPEAFF
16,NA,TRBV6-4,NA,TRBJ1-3,TGTGCCAGCAGTGCCCTACCCAGTTTAAATGGAAACACCATATATTTT,CASSALPSLNGNTIYF
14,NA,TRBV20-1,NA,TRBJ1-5,TGCAGTGCTAGTTTCCGGGACCTCAATCAGCCCCAGCATTTT,CSASFRDLNQPQHF
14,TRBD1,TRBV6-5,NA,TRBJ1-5,TGTGCCAGCAGTTTAACAGGGGGAAATCAGCCCCAGCATTTT,CASSLTGGNQPQHF
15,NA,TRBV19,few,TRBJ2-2,TGTGCCAGTAGTACAACAGGCGGCAATCCCGGGGAGCTGTTTTTT,CASSTTGGNPGELFF
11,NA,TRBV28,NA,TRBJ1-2,TGTGCCAGCAGTTTGAACTATGGCTACACCTTC,CASSLNYGYTF
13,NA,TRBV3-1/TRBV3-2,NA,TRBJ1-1,TGTGCCAGCAGCGCGCGGGGGAGCACTGAAGCTTTCTTT,CASSARGSTEAFF
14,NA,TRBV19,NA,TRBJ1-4,TGTGCCAGTAGTATCGGCCAGGCCGGCGAAAAACTGTTTTTT,CASSIGQAGEKLFF
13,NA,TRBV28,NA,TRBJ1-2,TGTGCCAGCAGTCTTTTTGCCCTGTTGGGCTACACCTTC,CASSLFALLGYTF
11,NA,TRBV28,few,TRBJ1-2,TGTGCCAGCAGTCGCCTCTATGGCTACACCTTC,CASSRLYGYTF
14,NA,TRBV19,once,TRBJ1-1,TGTGCCAGTAGTATATTTGGAGGGAACACTGAAGCTTTCTTT,CASSIFGGNTEAFF
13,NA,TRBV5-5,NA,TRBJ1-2,TGTGCCAGCAGCTTATGGGGGAACTATGGCTACACCTTC,CASSLWGNYGYTF
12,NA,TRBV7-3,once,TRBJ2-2,TGTGCCAGCAGCCTCAACACCGGGGAGCTGTTTTTT,CASSLNTGELFF
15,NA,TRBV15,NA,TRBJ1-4,TGTGCCACCAGCCAGAGGCGCCAGGGCAGGGAAAAACTGTTTTTT,CATSQRRQGREKLFF
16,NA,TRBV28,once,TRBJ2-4,TGTGCCAGCAGTTTTCAGGGCCTAAGAGCCAAAAACATTCAGTACTTC,CASSFQGLRAKNIQYF
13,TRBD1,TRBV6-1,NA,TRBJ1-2,TGTGCCAGCAGTGATCACAGGGGGCTCGGCTACACCTTC,CASSDHRGLGYTF
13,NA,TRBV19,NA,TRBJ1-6,TGTGCCAGTAGTATACAGCGCAATTCACCCCTCCACTTT,CASSIQRNSPLHF
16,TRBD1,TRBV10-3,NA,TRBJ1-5,TGTGCCATCAGTGAGTCTTCTGGACAGGGCATTCAGCCCCAGCATTTT,CAISESSGQGIQPQHF
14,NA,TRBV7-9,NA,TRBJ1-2,TGTGCCAGCAGCTTAGAGTTTGCTTTCTATGGCTACACCTTC,CASSLEFAFYGYTF
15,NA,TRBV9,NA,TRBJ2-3,TGTGCCAGCAGCGCCGCCGGGACATTCACAGATACGCAGTATTTT,CASSAAGTFTDTQYF
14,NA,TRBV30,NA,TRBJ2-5,TGTGCCTGGAGTGGGACGCCGCGGGGTGAGACCCAGTACTTC,CAWSGTPRGETQYF
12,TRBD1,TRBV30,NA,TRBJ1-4,TGTGCCCGGGGACAGGGGTATGAAAAACTGTTTTTT,CARGQGYEKLFF
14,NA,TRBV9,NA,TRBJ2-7,TGTGCCAGCAGCGTACACGGGGGAACCTACGAGCAGTACTTC,CASSVHGGTYEQYF
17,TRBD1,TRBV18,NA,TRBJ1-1,TGTGCCAGCTCACCAACTAGGACAGGGAGAGTGAACACTGAAGCTTTCTTT,CASSPTRTGRVNTEAFF
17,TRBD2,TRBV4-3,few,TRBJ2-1,TGCGCCAGCAGCCAAGACGGACCGGCTAGCGGCTACAATGAGCAGTTCTTC,CASSQDGPASGYNEQFF
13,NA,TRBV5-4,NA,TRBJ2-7,TGTGCCAGCAGCTTCCATAGCTCCTACGAGCAGTACTTC,CASSFHSSYEQYF